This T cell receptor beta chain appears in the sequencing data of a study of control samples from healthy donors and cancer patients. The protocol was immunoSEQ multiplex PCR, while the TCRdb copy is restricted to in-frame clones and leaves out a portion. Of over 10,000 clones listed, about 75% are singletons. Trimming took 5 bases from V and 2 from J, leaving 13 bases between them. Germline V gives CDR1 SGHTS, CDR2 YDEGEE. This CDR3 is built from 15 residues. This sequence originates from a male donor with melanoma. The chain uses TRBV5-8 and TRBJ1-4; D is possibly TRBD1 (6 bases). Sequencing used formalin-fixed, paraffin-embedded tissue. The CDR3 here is CASSLQGGTNEKLFF. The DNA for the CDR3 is TGTGCCAGCAGTTTACAGGGAGGGACTAATGAAAAACTGTTTTTT.